These T cell receptor beta chains were read from a single sample in a study of T-cell reconstitution after alpha-beta-depleted transplantation in children. TCRdb re-derived calls from the PCR reads in MiXCR, one entry per CDR3 protein. This table has about 980,000 distinct CDR3 sequences, roughly 29% appearing once. Sequenced here: PBMCs, mostly from graft donor cells, sampled 360 days after TCRalphabeta/CD19-depleted stem cell transplant. These receptors all stem from a boy younger than two who had a stem cell transplant for SCID, so the T cells may come from the graft donor. Each CDR3 is given with its conserved first and last residue. Fields, in order: clone size, J gene, D gene, V gene, CDR3 DNA, CDR3 protein. A D gene is named only where the DNA matches it firmly. Size is stated for part of the rows, as once, few or many counts, or as a class when the clone is expanded.

clone_size: -; j_call: TRBJ2-1; d_call: -; v_call: TRBV4-3; cdr3_nt: TGCGCCAGCAGCCATGGTGGGGGCCTAAAGTCCTACAATGAGCAGTTCTTC; cdr3_aa: CASSHGGGLKSYNEQFF
clone_size: -; j_call: TRBJ2-6; d_call: TRBD2; v_call: TRBV18; cdr3_nt: TGTGCCAGCTCACCACCGGGACTAGCCCTCAACGTCCTGACTTTC; cdr3_aa: CASSPPGLALNVLTF
clone_size: few; j_call: TRBJ2-7; d_call: -; v_call: TRBV7-9; cdr3_nt: TGTGCCAGCAGCTTAGGGGCGGCAGGGGTAATTTACGAGCAGTACTTC; cdr3_aa: CASSLGAAGVIYEQYF
clone_size: few; j_call: TRBJ1-5; d_call: -; v_call: TRBV20-1; cdr3_nt: TGCAGTGCGGCGACAGGCCACTATAGCAATCAGCCCCAGCATTTT; cdr3_aa: CSAATGHYSNQPQHF
clone_size: -; j_call: TRBJ1-5; d_call: -; v_call: TRBV4-1; cdr3_nt: TGCGCCAGCAGCCAAGATGAGTTTAGTCAGCCCCAGCATTTT; cdr3_aa: CASSQDEFSQPQHF
clone_size: few; j_call: TRBJ1-1; d_call: -; v_call: TRBV7-2; cdr3_nt: TGTGCCAGCAGCTCGATCACTAAGACAGCGAACACTGAAGCTTTCTTT; cdr3_aa: CASSSITKTANTEAFF
clone_size: many; j_call: TRBJ2-2; d_call: TRBD1; v_call: TRBV7-2; cdr3_nt: TGTGCCAGCAGCGGCGGGACAGGGAGTGTCGCCGGGGAGCTGTTTTTT; cdr3_aa: CASSGGTGSVAGELFF
clone_size: -; j_call: TRBJ2-7; d_call: -; v_call: TRBV28; cdr3_nt: TGTGCCAGCAGTTTTAGGTTCGAGGGCCCCACCTACGAGCAGTACTTC; cdr3_aa: CASSFRFEGPTYEQYF
clone_size: -; j_call: TRBJ2-5; d_call: TRBD2; v_call: TRBV18; cdr3_nt: TGTGCCAGCTCACCCTTAGCGGGGGCAGGAGAGACCCAGTACTTC; cdr3_aa: CASSPLAGAGETQYF
clone_size: -; j_call: TRBJ1-5; d_call: TRBD1; v_call: TRBV5-1; cdr3_nt: TGCGCCAGCAGCTTGGGGGGGACAGCTAGCAATCAGCCCCAGCATTTT; cdr3_aa: CASSLGGTASNQPQHF